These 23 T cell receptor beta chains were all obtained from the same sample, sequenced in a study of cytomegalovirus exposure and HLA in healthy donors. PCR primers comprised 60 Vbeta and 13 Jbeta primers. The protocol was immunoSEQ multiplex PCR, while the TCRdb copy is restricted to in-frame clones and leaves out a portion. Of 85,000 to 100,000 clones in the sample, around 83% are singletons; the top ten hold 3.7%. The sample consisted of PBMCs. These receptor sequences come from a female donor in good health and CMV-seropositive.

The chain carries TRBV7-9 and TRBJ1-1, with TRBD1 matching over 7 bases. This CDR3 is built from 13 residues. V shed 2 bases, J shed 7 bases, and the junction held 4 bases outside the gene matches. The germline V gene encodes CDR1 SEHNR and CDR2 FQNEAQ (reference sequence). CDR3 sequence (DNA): TGTGCCAGCAGCTTATGGGCAGGGGGTGAAGCTTTCTTT. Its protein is CASSLWAGGEAFF.

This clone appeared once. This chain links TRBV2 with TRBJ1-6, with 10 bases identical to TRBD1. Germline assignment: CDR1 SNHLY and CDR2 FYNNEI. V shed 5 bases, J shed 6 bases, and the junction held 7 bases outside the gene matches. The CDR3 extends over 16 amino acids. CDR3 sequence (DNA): TGTGCCAGCAGTAATGATGGGGACAGGGGTAATTCACCCCTCCACTTT. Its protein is CASSNDGDRGNSPLHF.

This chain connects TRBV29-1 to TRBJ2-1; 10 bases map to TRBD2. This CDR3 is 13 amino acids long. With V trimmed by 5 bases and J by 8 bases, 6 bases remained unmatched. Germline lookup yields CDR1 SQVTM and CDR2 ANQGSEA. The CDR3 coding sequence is TGCAGCGTTTCAAGCGGGAGGGCCCATGAGCAGTTCTTC. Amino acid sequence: CSVSSGRAHEQFF.

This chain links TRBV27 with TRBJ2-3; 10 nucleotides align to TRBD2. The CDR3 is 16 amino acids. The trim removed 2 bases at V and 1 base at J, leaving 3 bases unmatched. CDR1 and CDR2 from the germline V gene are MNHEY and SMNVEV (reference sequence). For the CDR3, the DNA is TGTGCCAGCAGTTTAAGGGGGACTAGCGGCACAGATACGCAGTATTTT. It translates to CASSLRGTSGTDTQYF.

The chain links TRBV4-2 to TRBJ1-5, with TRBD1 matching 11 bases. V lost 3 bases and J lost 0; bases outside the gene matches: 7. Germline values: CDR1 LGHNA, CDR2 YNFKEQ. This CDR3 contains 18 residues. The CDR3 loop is CASSHPTDRGLSNQPQHF. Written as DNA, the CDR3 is TGTGCCAGCAGCCACCCCACGGACAGGGGGCTTAGCAATCAGCCCCAGCATTTT.

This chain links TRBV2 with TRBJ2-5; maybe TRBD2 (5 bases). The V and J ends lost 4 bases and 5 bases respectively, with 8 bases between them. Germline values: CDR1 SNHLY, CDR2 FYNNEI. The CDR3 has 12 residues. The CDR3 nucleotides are TGTGCCAGCAGTGCGGGGTTGGAGACCCAGTACTTC. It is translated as CASSAGLETQYF.

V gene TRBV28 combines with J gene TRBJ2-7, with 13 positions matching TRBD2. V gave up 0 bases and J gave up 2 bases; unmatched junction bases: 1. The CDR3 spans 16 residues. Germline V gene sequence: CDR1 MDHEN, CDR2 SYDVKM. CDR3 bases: TGTGCCAGCAGTTTATGGGGACTAGCGGGGACCTACGAGCAGTACTTC. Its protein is CASSLWGLAGTYEQYF.

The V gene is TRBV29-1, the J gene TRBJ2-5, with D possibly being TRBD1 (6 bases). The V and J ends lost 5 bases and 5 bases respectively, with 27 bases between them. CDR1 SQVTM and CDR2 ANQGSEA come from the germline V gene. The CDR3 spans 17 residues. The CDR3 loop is CSVLGTTMGHLGETQYF. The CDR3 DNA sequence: TGCAGCGTTCTAGGGACGACCATGGGACACCTGGGGGAGACCCAGTACTTC.

In DNA, the CDR3 is TGTGCCAGCAGCCTGGTTCGGGGGGAGACCCAGTACTTC. Protein sequence: CASSLVRGETQYF. The genes are TRBV27 and TRBJ2-5, with a tentative D call TRBD2 (6 bases). CDR1 is MNHEY, CDR2 SMNVEV, per germline (reference sequence). This CDR3 has 13 amino acids. The germline V and J ends were trimmed by 6 bases and 5 bases, with 13 bases remaining between them.

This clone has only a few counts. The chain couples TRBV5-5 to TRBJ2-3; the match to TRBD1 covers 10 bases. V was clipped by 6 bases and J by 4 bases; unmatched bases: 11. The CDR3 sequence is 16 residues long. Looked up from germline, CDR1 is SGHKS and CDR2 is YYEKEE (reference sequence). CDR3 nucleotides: TGTGCCAGCACCCCATTGGGGACAGGGGACGCAGATACGCAGTATTTT. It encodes CASTPLGTGDADTQYF. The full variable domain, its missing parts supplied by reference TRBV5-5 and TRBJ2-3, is DAGVTQSPTHLIKTRGQQVTLRCSPISGHKSVSWYQQVLGQGPQFIFQYYEKEERGRGNFPDRFSARQFPNYSSELNVNALLLGDSALYLCASTPLGTGDADTQYFGPGTRLTVL.

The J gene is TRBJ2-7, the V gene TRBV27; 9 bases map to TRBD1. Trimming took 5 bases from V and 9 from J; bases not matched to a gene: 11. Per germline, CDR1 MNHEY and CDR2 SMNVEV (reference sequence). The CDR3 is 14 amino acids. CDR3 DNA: TGTGCCAGCAGTCGGGACAGGGTGGTAGCTGGGCAGTACTTC. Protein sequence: CASSRDRVVAGQYF.

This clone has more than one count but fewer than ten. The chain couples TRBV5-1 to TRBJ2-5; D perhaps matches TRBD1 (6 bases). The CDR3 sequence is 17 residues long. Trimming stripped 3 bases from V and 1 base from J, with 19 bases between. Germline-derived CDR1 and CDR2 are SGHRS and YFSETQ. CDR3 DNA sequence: TGCGCCAGCAGCTGGGCACCTACCGGACAGCTCCAAGAGACCCAGTACTTC. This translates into CASSWAPTGQLQETQYF.

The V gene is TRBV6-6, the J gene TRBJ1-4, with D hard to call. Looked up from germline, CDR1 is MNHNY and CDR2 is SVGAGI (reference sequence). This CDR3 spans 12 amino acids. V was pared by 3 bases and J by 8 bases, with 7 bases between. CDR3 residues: CASSYSGEKLFF. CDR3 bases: TGTGCCAGCAGTTATTCGGGGGAAAAACTGTTTTTT.

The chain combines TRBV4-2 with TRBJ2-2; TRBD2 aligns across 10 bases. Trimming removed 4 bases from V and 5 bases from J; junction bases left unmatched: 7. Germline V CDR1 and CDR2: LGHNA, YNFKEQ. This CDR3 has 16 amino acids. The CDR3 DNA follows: TGTGCCAGCAGCCTTAGAGCTAGCGGGGGTACCGGGGAGCTGTTTTTT. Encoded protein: CASSLRASGGTGELFF.

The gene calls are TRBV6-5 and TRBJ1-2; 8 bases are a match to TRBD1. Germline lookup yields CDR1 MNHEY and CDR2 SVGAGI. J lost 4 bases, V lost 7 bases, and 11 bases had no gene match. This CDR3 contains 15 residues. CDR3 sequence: CASTVGRTGPYGYTF. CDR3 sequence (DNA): TGTGCCAGCACCGTGGGGCGGACAGGGCCCTATGGCTACACCTTC.

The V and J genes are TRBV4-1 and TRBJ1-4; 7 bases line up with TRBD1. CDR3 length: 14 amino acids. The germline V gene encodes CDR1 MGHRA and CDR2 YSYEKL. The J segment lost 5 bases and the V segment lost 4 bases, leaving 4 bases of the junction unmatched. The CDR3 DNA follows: TGCGCCAGCAGCCTCGGGACAGAAAATGAAAAACTGTTTTTT. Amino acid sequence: CASSLGTENEKLFF.

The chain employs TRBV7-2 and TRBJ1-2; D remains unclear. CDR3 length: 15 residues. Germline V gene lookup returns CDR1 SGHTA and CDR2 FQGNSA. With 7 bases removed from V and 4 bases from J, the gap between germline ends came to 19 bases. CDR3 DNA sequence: TGTGCCAGCACCCGGGGTTCGACGTTTACCTATGGCTACACCTTC. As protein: CASTRGSTFTYGYTF. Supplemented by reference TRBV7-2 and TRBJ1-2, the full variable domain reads GAGVSQSPSNKVTEKGKDVELRCDPISGHTALYWYRQSLGQGLEFLIYFQGNSAPDKSGLPSDRFSAERTGGSVSTLTIQRTQQEDSAVYLCASTRGSTFTYGYTFGSGTRLTVV.

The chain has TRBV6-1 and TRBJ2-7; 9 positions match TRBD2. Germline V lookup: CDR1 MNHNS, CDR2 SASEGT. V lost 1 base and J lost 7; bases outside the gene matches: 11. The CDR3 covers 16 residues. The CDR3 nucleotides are TGTGCCAGCAGTGAAGGGGGGGCGGGAGGGTCTTGGGAGCAGTACTTC. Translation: CASSEGGAGGSWEQYF.

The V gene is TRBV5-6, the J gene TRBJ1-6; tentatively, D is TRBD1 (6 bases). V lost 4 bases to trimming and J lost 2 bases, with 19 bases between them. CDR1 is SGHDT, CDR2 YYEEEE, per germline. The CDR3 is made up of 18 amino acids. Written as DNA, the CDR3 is TGTGCCAGCAGCCCGGGGGGCTCAGGGCGCGCCTATAATTCACCCCTCCACTTT. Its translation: CASSPGGSGRAYNSPLHF.

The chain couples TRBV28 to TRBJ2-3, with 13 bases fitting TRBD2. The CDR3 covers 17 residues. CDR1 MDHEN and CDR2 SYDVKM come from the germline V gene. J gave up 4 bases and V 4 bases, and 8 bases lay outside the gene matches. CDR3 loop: CASSSNGLAGEADTQYF. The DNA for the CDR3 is TGTGCCAGCAGTTCTAACGGACTAGCGGGAGAGGCAGATACGCAGTATTTT. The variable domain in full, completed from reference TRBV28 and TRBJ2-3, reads DVKVTQSSRYLVKRTGEKVFLECVQDMDHENMFWYRQDPGLGLRLIYFSYDVKMKEKGDIPEGYSVSREKKERFSLILESASTNQTSMYLCASSSNGLAGEADTQYFGPGTRLTVL.

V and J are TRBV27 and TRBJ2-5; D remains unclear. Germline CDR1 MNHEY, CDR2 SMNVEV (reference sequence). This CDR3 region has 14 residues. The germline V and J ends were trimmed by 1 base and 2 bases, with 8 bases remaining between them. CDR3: CASSLLASQETQYF. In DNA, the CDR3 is TGTGCCAGCAGTTTATTGGCCAGTCAAGAGACCCAGTACTTC.

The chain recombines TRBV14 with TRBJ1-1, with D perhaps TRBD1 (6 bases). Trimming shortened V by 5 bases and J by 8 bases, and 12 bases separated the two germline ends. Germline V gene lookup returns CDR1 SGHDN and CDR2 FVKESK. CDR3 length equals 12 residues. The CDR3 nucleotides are TGTGCCAGCAGCGAATTAGGGACAGAAGCTTTCTTT. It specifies CASSELGTEAFF.

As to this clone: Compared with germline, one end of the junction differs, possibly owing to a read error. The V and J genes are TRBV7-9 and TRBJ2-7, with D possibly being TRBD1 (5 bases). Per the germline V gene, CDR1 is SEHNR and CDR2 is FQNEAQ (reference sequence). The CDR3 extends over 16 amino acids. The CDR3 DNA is TGTTCCAGCAGCTTAGGTACCCCGACAGCATCCTACGAGCAGTACTTC. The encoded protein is CSSSLGTPTASYEQYF.